Here is one T cell receptor beta chain with its context. Its matching antigen is unknown. This sample was taken from a study of CXCR3-negative and CXCR3-positive naive CD8 T cells. Study outcomes and limitations: Partial loss of CXCR3 expression followed cryopreservation; most assays used fresh PBMCs.

CDR3 length equals 16 residues. The germline gives CDR1 WNHNN, CDR2 SYGVQD (reference sequence). Carrying UMI labels, the TRB cDNA libraries were prepared through 5' RACE. Each CDR3 protein gets one entry in TCRdb, which reprocessed the 5' RACE reads and gives no DNA. This table lists around 140,000 distinct CDR3 sequences. This sequence was found in a human donor in good health. Some clones in this sample may be carry-over from other donors' samples. The chain couples TRBV10-1 to TRBJ2-3. Sequenced input: naive CXCR3- CD8+ T cells from blood. Subset of the sample: CD45RO-CCR7+CD27+CD95- naive CD8+ T cells lacking CXCR3 (TNR3-). The CDR3 spells CASSVVTGPRTDTQYF.